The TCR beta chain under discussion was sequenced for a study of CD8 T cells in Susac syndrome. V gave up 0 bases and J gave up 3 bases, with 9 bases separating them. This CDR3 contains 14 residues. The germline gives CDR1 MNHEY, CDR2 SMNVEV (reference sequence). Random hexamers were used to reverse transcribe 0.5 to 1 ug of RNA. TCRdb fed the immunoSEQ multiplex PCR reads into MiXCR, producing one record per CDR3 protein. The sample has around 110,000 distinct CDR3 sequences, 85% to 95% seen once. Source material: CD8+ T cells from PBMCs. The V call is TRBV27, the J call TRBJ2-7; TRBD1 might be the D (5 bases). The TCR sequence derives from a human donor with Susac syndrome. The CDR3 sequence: CASSLSPDSYEQYF. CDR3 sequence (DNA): TGTGCCAGCAGTTTATCTCCCGACAGCTACGAGCAGTACTTC.